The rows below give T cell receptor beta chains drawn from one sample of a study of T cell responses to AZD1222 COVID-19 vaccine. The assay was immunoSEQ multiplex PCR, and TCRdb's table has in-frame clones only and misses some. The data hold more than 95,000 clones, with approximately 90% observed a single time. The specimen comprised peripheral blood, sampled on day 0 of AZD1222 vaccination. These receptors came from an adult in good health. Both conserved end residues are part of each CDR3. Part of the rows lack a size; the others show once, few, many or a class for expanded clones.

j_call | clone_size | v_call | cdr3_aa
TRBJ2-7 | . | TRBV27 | CASRSGLAGFYEQYF
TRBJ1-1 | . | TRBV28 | CASSLVNTEAFF
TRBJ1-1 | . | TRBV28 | CASSPRTASEAFF
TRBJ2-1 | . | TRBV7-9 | CASSLDPGTMGDNEQFF
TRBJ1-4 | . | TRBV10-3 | CATQSDEKLFF
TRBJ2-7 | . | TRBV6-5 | CASSPGTAKHYEQYF
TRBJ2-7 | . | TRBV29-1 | CSVEWGEQYF
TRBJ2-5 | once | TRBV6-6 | CASRTALAGEVETQYF
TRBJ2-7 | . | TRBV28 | CASSLYGTGLYEQYF
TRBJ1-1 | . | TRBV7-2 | CASSSRRLNEAFF
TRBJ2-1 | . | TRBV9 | CASSVAVTGGSGEQFF
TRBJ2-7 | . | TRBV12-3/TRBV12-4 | CASSWVTYEQYF
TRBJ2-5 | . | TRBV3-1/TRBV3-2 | CASSLRTGAPETQYF
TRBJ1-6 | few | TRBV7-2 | CASSPRTGDFSPLHF
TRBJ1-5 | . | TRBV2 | CASSTGMTQPQHF
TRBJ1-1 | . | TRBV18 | CASSPQVNTEAFF
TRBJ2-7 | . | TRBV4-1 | CASSPTGTSVIYEQYF
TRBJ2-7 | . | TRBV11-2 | CASTYSGRAEQYF
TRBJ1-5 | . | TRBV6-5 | CASSLQSDGNQPQHF
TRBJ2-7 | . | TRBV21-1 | CASSKGDSGRLYEQYF
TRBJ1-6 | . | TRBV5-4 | CASSPYNSPLHF
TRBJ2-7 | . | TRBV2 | CASSRSTLTYEQYF
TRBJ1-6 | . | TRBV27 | CASSLTGEPLHF
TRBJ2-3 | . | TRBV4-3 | CASSQELGFTDTQYF